This T cell receptor beta chain was found in a study of regulatory T cells in long-lasting Graves disease. Time point indicated: newly diagnosed GD, antithyroid drugs for less than 3 months. Isolated PBMC RNA provided the starting material for the TCR library. The table lists this clonotype with a few counts. At one of its ends the junction is not consistent with the germline gene, which may arise from a read error. Combining iRepertoire HTBI primers with Arm-PCR of CDR3 regions, the authors built TCR beta libraries. TCRdb ran MiXCR on the multiplex PCR reads and lists one entry per CDR3 protein. The table shows 350,000 to 550,000 distinct CDR3 sequences, with more than 13% occurring only once. CDR3 length equals 14 residues. Germline lookup yields CDR1 LNHDA and CDR2 SQIVND (reference sequence). The sample was also linked to a second study, of T cells in Graves' hyperthyroidism and ophthalmopathy.

This sequence originates from a woman in her twenties or thirties with Graves disease. Sequenced here: peripheral blood mononuclear cells (PBMCs), sampled at new diagnosis, from a patient treated with antithyroid drugs. The genes are TRBV19 and TRBJ2-7, with D possibly TRBD2 on 5 matching bases. The CDR3: CASSIVGSSYGQYF. CDR3 in DNA: TGTGCCAGTAGTATAGTAGGGAGCTCCTACGGGCAGTACTTC.